The entry that follows covers one TCR beta chain sequence. The data are from a study of blood T cell repertoires in COVID-19. Study information: The United States, Italy and Spain were the sources of the acute and convalescent COVID-19 samples. Nucleic acid was either cDNA or gDNA, and it came from T cells, B-cell-depleted T cells, or PBMCs.

CDR1 is SGHTA, CDR2 FQGNSA, per germline. V lost 3 bases and J lost 5; bases outside the gene matches: 5. This CDR3 has 15 residues. Assay used: immunoSEQ multiplex PCR; TCRdb lists only in-frame clones, some missing. This sample has a few hundred thousand clones, with around 80% found just once. Sequencing input: peripheral blood. The chain combines TRBV7-2 with TRBJ2-1; 9 bases fit TRBD2. The source of this sequence is a woman aged 80 or over with acute or convalescent COVID-19. This CDR3 reads CASSFLAGVNNEQFF. The CDR3 DNA reads TGTGCCAGCAGCTTTTTAGCGGGGGTAAACAATGAGCAGTTCTTC.